A single sample gave rise to the 13 T cell receptor beta chains below, sequenced in a study of blood T cell repertoires in COVID-19. Clones were sequenced by immunoSEQ multiplex PCR, and TCRdb holds only the in-frame ones, with some missing. The sample holds fewer than 110,000 clones, 84% seen once. What was sequenced was peripheral blood. These receptors all stem from a human donor in a cohort sampled during active COVID-19.

This clone appeared a few times. CDR3 sequence: CASSLAPPSGGLDNEQFF. The CDR3 DNA sequence: TGTGCCAGCAGCTTAGCCCCGCCTAGCGGGGGCTTAGACAATGAGCAGTTCTTC. The V call is TRBV7-2, the J call TRBJ2-1, with 10 nucleotides matching TRBD2. This CDR3 has 18 amino acids. The germline V gene has CDR1 SGHTA and CDR2 FQGNSA. V was clipped by 0 bases and J by 5 bases; unmatched bases: 10.

At least ten counts were recorded for this clone. CDR3 nucleotide sequence: TGTGCCAGCAGGAGTTACTATGGCTACACCTTC. It specifies CASRSYYGYTF. V is TRBV28 and J is TRBJ1-2; no clear D gene. Germline-derived CDR1 and CDR2 are MDHEN and SYDVKM. There are 11 residues in the CDR3. V lost 6 bases and J 3 bases, leaving 5 bases between the germline ends.

V usage is TRBV7-3 and J usage is TRBJ2-5, with unresolved D. CDR3 length equals 13 residues. From germline, CDR1 is SGHTA and CDR2 FQGTGA. Trimming cost V 2 bases and J 5 bases, with 9 bases left between them. CDR3 sequence reads: CASSLGPYETQYF. CDR3 bases: TGTGCCAGCAGCTTAGGCCCGTACGAGACCCAGTACTTC.

This sequence joins TRBV11-1 and TRBJ2-7, with D maybe TRBD2 (6 bases). The germline gives CDR1 SGHAT, CDR2 FQDESV (reference sequence). The CDR3 is 15 amino acids. Trimming took 2 bases from V and 2 from J, leaving 13 bases between them. The CDR3 DNA follows: TGTGCCAGCAGCTTATATGACGGGGGTCCCTACGAGCAGTACTTC. Amino acids: CASSLYDGGPYEQYF.

The gene calls are TRBV30 and TRBJ2-5; the D is unclear. V lost 1 base and J lost 5, with 5 bases in between. The CDR3 spans 11 residues. The germline V gene encodes CDR1 GTSNPN and CDR2 SVGIG (reference sequence). Here the CDR3 reads CAWSARETQYF. The CDR3 DNA reads TGTGCCTGGAGTGCCCGGGAGACCCAGTACTTC. Full variable domain (outside the CDR3, taken from reference TRBV30 and TRBJ2-5): SQTIHQWPATLVQPVGSPLSLECTVEGTSNPNLYWYRQAAGRGLQLLFYSVGIGQISSEVPQNLSASRPQDRQFILSSKKLLLSDSGFYLCAWSARETQYFGPGTRLLVL.

J is TRBJ1-1 and V is TRBV5-1; D might be TRBD1 (5 bases). The CDR3 extends over 15 amino acids. The V gene's germline CDR1 is SGHRS and CDR2 YFSETQ. V was clipped by 2 bases and J by 0 bases, with 11 bases between them. The CDR3 coding sequence is TGCGCCAGCAGCTTCGACAGCTACATGAACACTGAAGCTTTCTTT. Residues: CASSFDSYMNTEAFF.

This clone was counted a single time. The genes are TRBV28 and TRBJ1-2, with 9 bases identical to TRBD1. The CDR3 contains 16 residues. J lost 7 bases, V lost 6 bases, and 15 bases had no gene match. Germline loops: CDR1 MDHEN, CDR2 SYDVKM. The CDR3 loop reads CASRQTGTGIVGGYTF. As DNA, the CDR3 is TGTGCCAGCAGGCAAACCGGGACAGGGATTGTAGGTGGCTACACCTTC.

CDR3 nucleotides: TGTGCCAGTAGGTCATCAGGCTACACCTTC. Translated, it gives CASRSSGYTF. This chain links TRBV19 with TRBJ1-2; D is undetermined. Germline V gene data show CDR1 as LNHDA and CDR2 as SQIVND (reference sequence). The CDR3 is 10 amino acids. The V end was cut by 6 bases, the J end by 8 bases, with 7 bases between.

This chain connects TRBV5-1 to TRBJ2-3; a weak D match, TRBD2 (5 bases). V lost 2 bases, J lost 3 bases, and 13 bases lay in between. The CDR3 consists of 15 residues. CDR1 and CDR2 from the germline V gene are SGHRS and YFSETQ. The CDR3 DNA follows: TGCGCCAGCAGCTTACCCGTATCGGGGACAGATACGCAGTATTTT. Its translation is CASSLPVSGTDTQYF.

The chain links TRBV5-6 to TRBJ1-3; tentatively, D is TRBD1 (6 bases). The length of the CDR3 is 16 residues. Looked up from germline, CDR1 is SGHDT and CDR2 is YYEEEE. V was trimmed by 3 bases and J by 3 bases, leaving 16 bases between them. CDR3 loop: CASSWGHRAGGNTIYF. CDR3 sequence (DNA): TGTGCCAGCAGCTGGGGACATCGGGCAGGTGGAAACACCATATATTTT.

The V and J genes are TRBV29-1 and TRBJ1-1; D not resolved. CDR1 is SQVTM, CDR2 ANQGSEA, per germline. V shed 2 bases and J shed 6 bases, with 16 bases lying between them. The CDR3 length is 14 residues. CDR3 DNA sequence: TGCAGCGTTGAATTGTCAGGTTTCGGGGCTGAAGCTTTCTTT. It yields the protein CSVELSGFGAEAFF.

This sequence joins TRBV11-3 and TRBJ1-6; D is unresolved. The germline V gene has CDR1 SGHNT and CDR2 YENEEA. The CDR3 is 14 residues long. With 1 base removed from V and 4 bases from J, the gap between germline ends came to 5 bases. This CDR3 reads CASSLAGYNSPLHF. CDR3 bases: TGTGCCAGCAGCTTAGCGGGTTATAATTCACCCCTCCACTTT.

In this sample, this clone turned up once. The chain is built from TRBV6-5 and TRBJ2-5; the match to TRBD2 covers 8 bases. Germline trimming cut 8 bases from V and 5 bases from J; bases unmatched to any gene: 7. Per germline, CDR1 MNHEY and CDR2 SVGAGI. The CDR3 runs to 13 residues. The CDR3 region is CASRIAGLETQYF. The CDR3 region has the DNA TGTGCCAGCCGGATAGCGGGGTTGGAGACCCAGTACTTC.